These 27 T cell receptor beta chains originate from one sample sequenced in a study of T-cell memory formation after mild COVID-19. TCRdb reanalysed the 5' RACE reads using MiXCR and keeps one entry per CDR3 protein. The sample lists approximately 200,000 distinct CDR3 sequences, 16% seen once, with 2% to 2.5% in the top ten. The specimen sequenced was PBMCs or a T cell subset sorted from them (not recorded which). Receptors originate from an adult woman who had mild COVID-19 (a few samples of this study predate the infection). Cell type and time point are not known.

This clonotype was counted between two and nine times. J is TRBJ2-1 and V is TRBV20-1; possibly TRBD2 for D (6 bases). The germline V and J ends were trimmed by 6 bases and 10 bases, with 19 bases remaining between them. The CDR3 is made up of 13 amino acids. CDR1 is DFQATT and CDR2 is SNEGSKA in the germline V gene (reference sequence). Here the CDR3 reads CSAAGNPGEEQFF. The CDR3 bases are TGCAGTGCCGCGGGGAACCCCGGAGAAGAGCAGTTCTTC.

This clonotype was seen only once. The V and J genes are TRBV6-5 and TRBJ2-7; TRBD1 aligns across 7 bases. The CDR3 runs to 14 residues. J was trimmed by 4 bases and V by 2 bases; bases with no gene match: 5. CDR1 is MNHEY and CDR2 is SVGAGI in the germline V gene. Here the CDR3 reads CASSYQDRLYEQYF. CDR3 sequence (DNA): TGTGCCAGCAGTTACCAGGACAGGTTATACGAGCAGTACTTC.

This clonotype turned up a few times. V and J are TRBV21-1 and TRBJ2-7; TRBD2 is the table's D call, not checked against the DNA. TRBV21-1 is classified as a pseudogene. CDR3 size: 16 residues. CDR3 in amino acids: CASSKVRPGPPYEQYF. CDR3 coding DNA: TGTGCCAGCAGCAAAGTAAGGCCAGGGCCACCTTACGAGCAGTACTTC.

The sample holds a few counts of this clonotype. This chain joins TRBV5-1 and TRBJ2-3; D unclear. The CDR3 extends over 14 amino acids. From germline, CDR1 is SGHRS and CDR2 YFSETQ. The ends were cut back, 0 bases at V and 4 bases at J, with 9 bases in the middle. The DNA for the CDR3 is TGCGCCAGCAGCTTGGGTAGTACGGCAGATACGCAGTATTTT. Protein sequence: CASSLGSTADTQYF.

The rearrangement links TRBV24-1 to TRBJ2-3; D possibly corresponds to TRBD2 (6 bases). CDR1 is KGHDR and CDR2 is SFDVKD in the germline V gene. The CDR3 is 16 amino acids. Trimming removed 6 bases from V and 0 bases from J, with 15 bases in between. CDR3 region: CATSKGGGTSTDTQYF. The CDR3 DNA reads as TGTGCCACCAGTAAGGGTGGCGGGACTAGCACAGATACGCAGTATTTT.

As concerns this clonotype: Since a much larger clone is just one base distant, this may be a read error. The chain joins TRBV9 to TRBJ2-1, with D uncertain. The V end lost 2 bases, the J end lost 7 bases, and 13 bases lay between the germline ends. Germline V CDR1 and CDR2: SGDLS, YYNGEE. The CDR3 is 14 residues long. The CDR3 bases are TGTGCCAGCAGCGTCTGCACCGTCGAAAATGAGCAGTTCTTC. Its protein product is CASSVCTVENEQFF.

The table lists this clonotype with a few counts. The rearrangement links TRBV19 to TRBJ2-1, with D tentatively TRBD2 (6 bases). With 5 bases removed from V and 8 bases from J, the gap between germline ends came to 13 bases. The CDR3 consists of 13 residues. The germline V gene has CDR1 LNHDA and CDR2 SQIVND (reference sequence). The CDR3 region is CASSGPGEDEQFF. DNA for the CDR3: TGTGCCAGTAGTGGGCCGGGGGAGGATGAGCAGTTCTTC.

The table lists this clonotype with many counts. The chain's CDR3 is CASSYRRTKPYNEQFF. CDR3 nucleotides: TGTGCCAGCAGTTACCGGCGGACTAAGCCCTACAATGAGCAGTTCTTC. V is TRBV6-5 and J is TRBJ2-1; possibly TRBD2 for D (6 bases). CDR3 size: 16 residues. Germline assignment: CDR1 MNHEY and CDR2 SVGAGI. V lost 2 bases and J 2 bases, leaving 13 bases between the germline ends.

This rearrangement joins TRBV20-1 to TRBJ2-5; 9 bases are a match to TRBD1. The CDR3 consists of 17 residues. V lost 0 bases to trimming and J lost 5 bases; unmatched junction nucleotides: 13. Germline CDR1 reads DFQATT; CDR2 reads SNEGSKA (reference sequence). The CDR3 region has the DNA TGCAGTGCTAGAGATTACAGGGGGCGCGGGTCCCAGGAGACCCAGTACTTC. This encodes CSARDYRGRGSQETQYF.

The V gene is TRBV7-6, the J gene TRBJ2-6; TRBD1 might be the D (5 bases). The germline V and J ends were trimmed by 5 bases and 1 base, with 9 bases remaining between them. The CDR3 has 15 amino acids. CDR1 is SGHVS and CDR2 is FNYEAQ in the germline V gene. For the CDR3, the DNA is TGTGCCAGCAGCAAAAGGGGATCTGGGGCCAACGTCCTGACTTTC. Protein product: CASSKRGSGANVLTF.

The chain combines TRBV11-2 with TRBJ2-2; the match to TRBD2 covers 7 bases. Germline lookup yields CDR1 SGHAT and CDR2 FQNNGV. The CDR3 extends over 16 amino acids. Losses at the gene ends were 5 bases for V and 0 bases for J; bases not matched to a gene: 6. The CDR3 protein is CASSGWAGANTGELFF. The CDR3 nucleotides read TGTGCCAGCAGCGGATGGGCGGGGGCGAACACCGGGGAGCTGTTTTTT.

The V gene is TRBV18, the J gene TRBJ2-5; no clear D. Between the trimmed V and J ends, which lost 0 bases and 2 bases, there was a span of 7 bases. The CDR3 loop spans 14 amino acids. In germline, CDR1 is KGHSH, CDR2 LQKENI. CDR3 sequence: CASSPPEFQETQYF. The CDR3 DNA is TGTGCCAGCTCACCACCGGAGTTTCAAGAGACCCAGTACTTC.

This clonotype occurred a few times. The CDR3 loop reads CASSFPSGSTPSYNEQFF. The DNA of the CDR3 is TGCGCCAGCAGCTTTCCCAGCGGGAGCACCCCCTCCTACAATGAGCAGTTCTTC. This chain connects TRBV5-1 to TRBJ2-1, with TRBD2 matching 8 bases. The CDR3 sequence is 18 residues long. Germline V gives CDR1 SGHRS, CDR2 YFSETQ. V shed 2 bases, J shed 0 bases, and the junction held 10 bases outside the gene matches.

The chain links TRBV20-1 to TRBJ1-5; weak D call: TRBD1 (5 bases). The CDR3 has 17 residues. The V and J ends lost 0 bases and 0 bases respectively, with 15 bases between them. Germline loops: CDR1 DFQATT, CDR2 SNEGSKA (reference sequence). The CDR3 protein is CSARDWGGTHSNQPQHF. The CDR3 coding sequence is TGCAGTGCTAGAGATTGGGGGGGTACGCATAGCAATCAGCCCCAGCATTTT.

This clonotype was recorded a few times. The genes are TRBV5-1 and TRBJ1-2; D gene ambiguous. V was cut by 4 bases and J by 6 bases, with 10 bases left in between. This CDR3 spans 12 amino acids. Germline assignment: CDR1 SGHRS and CDR2 YFSETQ. DNA of the CDR3: TGCGCCAGCAGCGAAGACCGGGATGGCTACACCTTC. Translated, it gives CASSEDRDGYTF.

V and J are TRBV12-3 or TRBV12-4 and TRBJ1-1, with TRBD1 matching over 10 bases. Trimming removed 3 bases from V and 12 bases from J; junction bases left unmatched: 7. The CDR3 is 13 amino acids. CDR3 amino acids: CASSLGQGYLSFF. Written as DNA, the CDR3 is TGTGCCAGCAGTTTGGGACAGGGGTATTTATCTTTCTTT.

The chain uses TRBV11-2 and TRBJ2-1; 7 nucleotides match TRBD2. V trimming: 3 bases; J trimming: 2 bases; junction bases outside the gene matches: 1. Germline assignment: CDR1 SGHAT and CDR2 FQNNGV. CDR3 length: 14 amino acids. DNA of the CDR3: TGTGCCAGCAGCTTCGGGACTACCTACAATGAGCAGTTCTTC. It codes for CASSFGTTYNEQFF.

This clonotype was seen more than once but under ten times. The chain joins TRBV5-1 to TRBJ2-2; D may be TRBD1 (5 bases). V was clipped by 2 bases and J by 1 base, with 6 bases between them. The CDR3 has 14 residues. Germline lookup yields CDR1 SGHRS and CDR2 YFSETQ. DNA of the CDR3: TGCGCCAGCAGCTTTGGACAGAACACCGGGGAGCTGTTTTTT. Translating it yields CASSFGQNTGELFF. The variable domain in full, with the rest retrieved from reference TRBV5-1 and TRBJ2-2, is KAGVTQTPRYLIKTRGQQVTLSCSPISGHRSVSWYQQTPGQGLQFLFEYFSETQRNKGNFPGRFSGRQFSNSRSEMNVSTLELGDSALYLCASSFGQNTGELFFGEGSRLTVL.

The chain is built from TRBV12-3 or TRBV12-4 and TRBJ1-1; tentative D call: TRBD1 (5 bases). This CDR3 is 14 amino acids long. V shed 5 bases and J shed 1 base, with 11 bases lying between them. The CDR3 DNA reads as TGTGCCAGCAGTGCGGGACGGCAGAACACTGAAGCTTTCTTT. Encoded protein: CASSAGRQNTEAFF.

At least ten counts were recorded for this clonotype. The chain carries TRBV20-1 and TRBJ2-4; D gene ambiguous. In germline, CDR1 is DFQATT, CDR2 SNEGSKA (reference sequence). V was pared by 1 base and J by 7 bases, with 8 bases between. The CDR3 consists of 12 residues. The chain's CDR3 is CSARASNNIQYF. For the CDR3, the DNA is TGCAGTGCTAGAGCCAGCAATAACATTCAGTACTTC.

This clonotype was seen a handful of times. This rearrangement joins TRBV12-3 or TRBV12-4 to TRBJ1-1, with D uncertain. The CDR3 contains 15 residues. Trimming took 5 bases from V and 0 from J, leaving 13 bases between them. CDR3 nucleotide sequence: TGTGCCAGCAGTCTACCGACTGGGATGAACACTGAAGCTTTCTTT. This gives the protein CASSLPTGMNTEAFF.

This clonotype was seen a handful of times. This chain uses TRBV4-3 with TRBJ2-1; 12 nucleotides agree with TRBD2. CDR1 is LGHNA and CDR2 is YSLEER in the germline V gene. Trimming cost V 0 bases and J 0 bases; bases outside gene matches: 9. The length of the CDR3 is 20 residues. The CDR3 sequence is CASSQDLRTSGASSYNEQFF. The CDR3 DNA is TGCGCCAGCAGCCAAGATCTGAGGACTAGCGGGGCCAGCTCCTACAATGAGCAGTTCTTC.

This clonotype came up a few times. This chain joins TRBV6-1 and TRBJ2-5, with D perhaps matching TRBD2 (6 bases). The CDR3 length is 14 residues. V lost 5 bases, J lost 5 bases, and 15 bases lay in between. Germline V lookup: CDR1 MNHNS, CDR2 SASEGT. CDR3 coding DNA: TGTGCCAGCAGTCCGGGACTCCAAGTTGAGACCCAGTACTTC. Its protein is CASSPGLQVETQYF.

This clonotype was detected a few times. The chain carries TRBV5-6 and TRBJ1-2; 7 bases agree with TRBD1. V shed 5 bases and J 5 bases; nucleotides not matched to a gene: 9. Germline V gene sequence: CDR1 SGHDT, CDR2 YYEEEE. This CDR3 is 14 amino acids long. CDR3: CASSGTGVGYGYTF. CDR3 DNA: TGTGCCAGCAGTGGAACAGGGGTCGGTTATGGCTACACCTTC.

This clonotype was observed a few times. The chain links TRBV19 to TRBJ1-4, with a weak D call TRBD1 (5 bases). Trimming left V 5 bases short and J 7 bases short, with 20 bases between. The germline CDR1 and CDR2 sequences are LNHDA and SQIVND (reference sequence). This CDR3 spans 16 amino acids. Written as DNA, the CDR3 is TGTGCCAGTAGTCTCCAGGGCCCTTCTATGGGTGAAAAACTGTTTTTT. This codes for CASSLQGPSMGEKLFF.

This clonotype came up a few times. The genes are TRBV9 and TRBJ2-1; 15 bases fit TRBD2. The ends lost 4 bases at V and 10 bases at J; junction bases unmatched: 3. CDR1 is SGDLS and CDR2 is YYNGEE in the germline V gene. The CDR3 covers 14 residues. CDR3 sequence reads: CASSPGTSGREQFF. Here the CDR3 DNA reads TGTGCCAGCAGCCCGGGGACTAGCGGGAGGGAGCAGTTCTTC.

This clonotype was detected a few times. The rearrangement links TRBV7-2 to TRBJ1-2; D unresolved. Germline V gives CDR1 SGHTA, CDR2 FQGNSA. This CDR3 has 18 amino acids. Trimming took off 3 bases at V and 2 bases at J, with 22 bases between the two ends. DNA of the CDR3: TGTGCCAGCAGCTTGGAGCCGCCTTTCCAGGCGACCAACTATGGCTACACCTTC. Translation: CASSLEPPFQATNYGYTF.